Below, 10 T cell receptor beta chains from the same sample are listed, as sequenced in a study of blood T cells in healthy people across ages. With a J-beta primer mix and a sample-barcoded 5' primer, a second PCR ran roughly 6 to 11 cycles. TCRdb reanalysed the 5' RACE reads using MiXCR and keeps one entry per CDR3 protein. Among fewer than 800,000 distinct CDR3 sequences, approximately 50% were seen once, and the ten largest hold around a third. Sequencing was done on a sample of blood. The receptors were gathered from a woman aged 55-69 years in good health.

V usage is TRBV5-1 and J usage is TRBJ1-4; TRBD1 matches 7 bases. V lost 0 bases to trimming and J lost 8 bases; unmatched junction nucleotides: 7. The CDR3 sequence is 15 residues long. Per the germline V gene, CDR1 is SGHRS and CDR2 is YFSETQ. CDR3 nucleotide sequence: TGCGCCAGCAGCTTGGGTTTACAGGGGACCGAAAAACTGTTTTTT. This sequence encodes CASSLGLQGTEKLFF.

The V gene is TRBV5-1, the J gene TRBJ2-7; 11 nucleotides align to TRBD2. Germline V CDR1 and CDR2: SGHRS, YFSETQ. The CDR3 consists of 15 residues. The junction had 3 bases not matched to a gene; V was cut back by 2 bases and J by 2 bases. The CDR3 nucleotides are TGCGCCAGCAGCTTCGGACTAGCGGGCCCCTACGAGCAGTACTTC. Protein sequence: CASSFGLAGPYEQYF.

The chain combines TRBV6-6 with TRBJ2-1; the D call may be TRBD1 or TRBD2 (7 bases each). The germline V and J ends were trimmed by 5 bases and 5 bases, with 16 bases remaining between them. CDR1 is MNHNY, CDR2 SVGAGI, per germline (reference sequence). The CDR3 is 15 amino acids. The CDR3 nucleotides read TGTGCCAGCAGTAGGGGGGGCGGGACAGACAATGAGCAGTTCTTC. It translates to CASSRGGGTDNEQFF.

The chain has TRBV4-3 and TRBJ2-3; no reliable D call. The CDR3 loop spans 15 amino acids. The germline CDR1 and CDR2 sequences are LGHNA and YSLEER. V was clipped by 3 bases and J by 1 base, with 11 bases between them. The CDR3 DNA is TGCGCCAGCAGCCAGCGGTCGGTTCGCACAGATACGCAGTATTTT. The encoded protein is CASSQRSVRTDTQYF.

The chain couples TRBV5-8 to TRBJ2-3; TRBD1 aligns across 9 bases. CDR1 SGHTS and CDR2 YDEGEE come from the germline V gene. The CDR3 spans 14 residues. Unmatched junction bases numbered 4, after V lost 2 bases and J lost 6 bases. CDR3 loop: CASSLYRGLDTQYF. In DNA form, the CDR3 reads TGTGCCAGCAGCTTATACAGGGGGCTGGATACGCAGTATTTT.

At least ten counts were recorded for this clonotype. The CDR3 spells CASRFKGTGSSYEQYF. Here the CDR3 DNA reads TGTGCCAGCAGGTTTAAGGGGACAGGGAGCTCCTACGAGCAGTACTTC. This chain uses TRBV7-2 with TRBJ2-7; 9 bases align to TRBD1. Trimming cost V 6 bases and J 0 bases; bases outside gene matches: 9. CDR1 is SGHTA and CDR2 is FQGNSA in the germline V gene. The CDR3 covers 16 residues.

This clonotype was seen only a few times. The chain couples TRBV7-7 to TRBJ2-7; 7 bases match TRBD1. Germline V gene data show CDR1 as SSHAT and CDR2 as FNYEAQ (reference sequence). The CDR3 extends over 15 amino acids. V dropped 3 bases and J dropped 0; count of bases not matched to a gene: 5. CDR3 region: CASSFGDRDSYEQYF. The CDR3 nucleotides are TGTGCCAGCAGCTTCGGGGACAGAGACTCCTACGAGCAGTACTTC.

This clonotype was seen ten or more times. This chain connects TRBV7-9 to TRBJ2-3; 8 bases align to TRBD2. V gave up 6 bases and J gave up 1 base; unmatched junction bases: 9. The CDR3 length is 16 residues. CDR1 is SEHNR and CDR2 is FQNEAQ in the germline V gene (reference sequence). The CDR3 bases are TGTGCCAGCAGGGCCCACTCGCGGGAGGGCACAGATACGCAGTATTTT. This sequence encodes CASRAHSREGTDTQYF.

The chain carries TRBV7-6 and TRBJ2-5, with D perhaps matching TRBD1 (5 bases). The CDR3 loop spans 14 amino acids. Per germline, CDR1 SGHVS and CDR2 FNYEAQ. The V end was cut by 5 bases, the J end by 5 bases, with 15 bases between. In DNA form, the CDR3 reads TGTGCCAGCAGCATTCTAGGGGTGCGGGAGACCCAGTACTTC. Translating it yields CASSILGVRETQYF.

This clonotype was observed a single time. The chain couples TRBV7-3 to TRBJ2-7; a weak D match, TRBD2 (6 bases). In germline, CDR1 is SGHTA, CDR2 FQGTGA. Trimming left V 4 bases short and J 6 bases short, with 13 bases between. The CDR3 covers 13 residues. The CDR3 region is CASSSRMGGEQYF. The CDR3 nucleotides are TGTGCCAGCAGCTCGAGGATGGGGGGCGAGCAGTACTTC.